Below, 4 T cell receptor beta chains from the same sample are listed, as sequenced in a study of cytomegalovirus exposure and HLA in healthy donors. Only in-frame clones appear in the TCRdb table, and some are missing; sequencing was by immunoSEQ multiplex PCR. The table includes over 200,000 clones, less than 95% detected once. Material for sequencing was PBMCs. The receptors stem from a woman aged 30 to 39 in good health and CMV-seronegative.

The chain recombines TRBV5-1 with TRBJ2-3; D unresolved. The CDR3 has 16 residues. The germline gives CDR1 SGHRS, CDR2 YFSETQ. V was pared by 0 bases and J by 1 base, with 12 bases between. The CDR3 sequence is CASSLDANSGTDTQYF. DNA of the CDR3: TGCGCCAGCAGCTTGGACGCGAACTCGGGCACAGATACGCAGTATTTT.

The J gene is TRBJ1-5, the V gene TRBV28; D remains ambiguous. CDR1 is MDHEN, CDR2 SYDVKM, per germline. V lost 3 bases, J lost 6 bases, and 12 bases lay in between. CDR3 size: 14 residues. This CDR3 is CASSFKGVGQPQHF. The CDR3 region has the DNA TGTGCCAGCAGTTTTAAAGGAGTCGGTCAGCCCCAGCATTTT.

The CDR3 DNA sequence: TGCAGCGTTGGGGGGGCTAGCGGGAGAGTCGGGGAGACCCAGTACTTC. Encoded protein: CSVGGASGRVGETQYF. The chain is built from TRBV29-1 and TRBJ2-5; 10 bases fit TRBD2. The CDR3 is made up of 16 amino acids. Per germline, CDR1 SQVTM and CDR2 ANQGSEA. After removal of 4 bases from V and 5 bases from J, the junction contained 13 bases not matched to a gene.

Written as DNA, the CDR3 is TGTGCCAGCAGAAGTTTGACAGATCTAGCCAAAAACATTCAGTACTTC. Its translation is CASRSLTDLAKNIQYF. The V call is TRBV2, the J call TRBJ2-4; TRBD1 is a possible D gene (5 bases). The V end lost 6 bases, the J end lost 0 bases, and 15 bases lay between the germline ends. The CDR3 is made up of 16 amino acids. Germline values: CDR1 SNHLY, CDR2 FYNNEI.